This T cell receptor (beta chain) comes out of a study of T cell responses to AZD1222 COVID-19 vaccine (dated by TCRdb to the early 2020s). Context from the whole study: TCR sequencing was performed for 230 to 250 trial participants, of whom some 200 were given two doses of AZD1222 and 26 were given two doses of MenACWY control vaccine. Trial participants were enrolled by age into subgroups of 18-55, 56-69 and 70-plus years, and roughly 150, 30 and 60 TCR-sequenced participants, respectively, were included in these subgroups.

Spanning cysteine to phenylalanine, the CDR3 consists of 13 amino acids. Only CDR3 DNA is held: 39 bases, read in frame from base 1. The germline V gene specifies SGHRS as CDR1 and YFSETQ as CDR2. Between the V and J ends, shortened by 4 bases and 4 bases respectively, the junction contains 9 bases. The CDR3 regions of human TCRbeta chains were analyzed by immunosequencing. On the study's bioinformatics: Repertoire TCRs were checked for matches against a reference library of SARS-CoV-2-specific TCRs that had been generated using the MIRA antigen-specificity platform. Breadth was defined as the fraction of unique TCRs that were SARS-CoV-2-associated. Depth was defined as the fraction of total T cells that were SARS-CoV-2-associated. Using the MIRA data, each spike-specific TCR was mapped to the spike region that the TCR reacts to and placed in a CD4 or CD8 class. Log10-transformed breadth and depth values were compared by one-way ANOVA with Sidak's multiple comparisons tests. TCRdb retrieved this table from immuneACCESS and kept in-frame rearrangements only. Not all clones are present; in checked studies, unresolved V genes account for under half, and no reason is known for the remainder. V and J calls and clone size come straight from that table; D and trimming were deduced from the DNA. The sample table records 150,000 to 200,000 clones; more than 75% of these occur just once. Of the sample, 2.5% to 3% falls within the top ten clones.

This clone has more than one count but fewer than ten. This receptor's antigen is unknown. No quality values exist for individual bases; no much larger clone is one base distant. What the authors observed across the whole study: Spike-specific TCR breadth and depth rose significantly after two AZD1222 doses compared with day 0 and with MenACWY recipients. Most participants were white British and females outnumbered males, and the authors suggested that clonal diversity may have been underestimated. Because no day 14 peak-response samples were available, repertoires were characterized only after the peak T cell response. Reportedly, almost half of the unique spike-specific TCRs recognized epitopes lying outside the regions that are mutated in the B.1.351 and B.1.1.7 variants. The 56-69-year group was small, and its depth increase did not reach significance, likely because of low power. Conclusions about previously exposed vaccinees were limited because only a handful of AZD1222 recipients were SARS-CoV-2 seropositive at baseline. The vaccine-associated CD4 TCRs covered the entire spike protein, and the dominant responses fell in regions 160-218 and 743-854.

The time point label here, explained by the study, means: baseline before first vaccination. The sample's treatment or condition, from its label and the paper: meningococcal conjugate vaccine given as trial control. Vaccinee samples were obtained from the UK trials COV001 and COV002, which included a single-blind randomized controlled phase 2/3 trial of AZD1222 (ChAdOx1 nCoV-19) in healthy adults. For TCRbeta chain sequencing, PBMC samples were collected from trial participants at day 0 and at day 28 after the second dose. The source material was peripheral blood, sampled on day 0 of MenACWY control vaccination. The clonotype was recovered from an adult in good health. The rearrangement combines TRBV5-1 with TRBJ2-1; no confident D gene assignment can be made. The CDR3 protein is CASSQRQYNEQFF. The DNA is as follows: TGCGCCAGCAGCCAAAGACAATACAATGAGCAGTTCTTC. Joined to the reference TRBV5-1 and TRBJ2-1 proteins, this CDR3 gives the full variable domain: KAGVTQTPRYLIKTRGQQVTLSCSPISGHRSVSWYQQTPGQGLQFLFEYFSETQRNKGNFPGRFSGRQFSNSRSEMNVSTLELGDSALYLCASSQRQYNEQFFGPGTRLTVL.